This T cell receptor beta chain was retrieved from a study of blood T cell repertoires in COVID-19 (dated by TCRdb to 2019 to 2021). With respect to the entire study: The collaborator samples originated in the United States, Italy and Spain and spanned the acute and convalescent phases of COVID-19. The dataset comprised deeply sampled blood TCRbeta repertoires from subjects exposed to, actively infected with, or recovered from COVID-19. A de-identified subject ID, COVID-19 status, age in years and sex were almost always included in the sample metadata. The prospective study material was composed of cDNA or gDNA derived from T cells, B-cell-depleted T cells, or PBMCs. Where available, HLA class I and class II types were taken from metadata supplied by the sample provider and were not determined by assay-based typing. A freely available public database, intended as a resource for researchers studying the immune response to SARS-CoV-2, is where the repertoires were released. Samples came from the ongoing ImmuneRACE study (first 160 participants) plus 1,254 subjects from 6 global collaborators. Beyond this particular receptor, the publication reports: The amount of clinical and demographic metadata varied by source and participant and was provided uncurated.

Each collaborating institution followed its own protocols to collect whole blood in K2EDTA tubes. For TCRbeta analysis, collaborators shipped samples as frozen whole blood, isolated PBMCs, or DNA extracted from either of those sample types. The junction shows trimming of 3 bases on V and 7 bases on J, plus 10 bases between the germline ends. From cysteine to phenylalanine, the CDR3 is 13 amino acids long. The kept DNA is CDR3 alone, 39 bases in frame from the first base. CDR1 and CDR2 are drawn from the germline V gene: LGHNA, YSLEER. As regards this clone: Its binding antigen is unknown. No clone much larger than this one lies a single base away; base qualities are absent.

TCRbeta CDR3 regions were amplified from genomic DNA by means of the immunoSEQ Assay, a bias-controlled multiplex PCR. The original methods were these. The number of nucleated cells in each sample was estimated from the amplification of reference gene primers within the assay. To quantify the absolute abundance of each unique TCRbeta CDR3 rearrangement, sequence reads were collapsed and filtered. For each sample, productive Simpson clonality was calculated as the square root of Simpson's diversity index across productive rearrangements. TCRdb mirrors the immuneACCESS table, restricted to in-frame sequences. Some clones are absent from its copies; in checked studies, under half trace to an unresolved V gene, and the reason for the others is unknown. For V, J and clone size, that table is used; D and trimming come from the DNA. The table for this sample lists around 63,000 clones; approximately 80% of them were counted only once. The top ten clones comprise under 30% of the sample.

Material for sequencing was peripheral blood. The source of this sequence is a woman of 80 years or more with active or convalescent COVID-19. The receptor chain draws on TRBV4-3 and TRBJ1-5, and the D gene may be TRBD1, 5 bases matching. The CDR3 reads as follows: CASSHNKGQPQHF. The nucleotide sequence reads TGCGCCAGCAGCCATAACAAGGGGCAGCCCCAGCATTTT.